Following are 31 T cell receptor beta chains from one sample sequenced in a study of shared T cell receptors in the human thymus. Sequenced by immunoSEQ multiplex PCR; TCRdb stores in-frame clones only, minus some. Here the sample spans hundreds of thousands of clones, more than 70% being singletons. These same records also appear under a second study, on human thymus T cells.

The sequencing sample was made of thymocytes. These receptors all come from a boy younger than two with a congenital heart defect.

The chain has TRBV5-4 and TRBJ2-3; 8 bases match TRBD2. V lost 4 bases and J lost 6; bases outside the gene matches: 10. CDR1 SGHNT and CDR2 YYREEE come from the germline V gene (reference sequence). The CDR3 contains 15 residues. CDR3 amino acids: CASSPRGSGKDTQYF. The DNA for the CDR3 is TGTGCCAGCAGCCCCCGGGGTAGCGGGAAGGATACGCAGTATTTT.

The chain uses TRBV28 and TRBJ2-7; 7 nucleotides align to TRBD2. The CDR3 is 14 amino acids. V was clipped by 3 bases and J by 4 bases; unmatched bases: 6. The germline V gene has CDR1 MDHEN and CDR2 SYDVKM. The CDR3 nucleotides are TGTGCCAGCAGTTTGCAGCGGGGTGATTACGAGCAGTACTTC. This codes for CASSLQRGDYEQYF.

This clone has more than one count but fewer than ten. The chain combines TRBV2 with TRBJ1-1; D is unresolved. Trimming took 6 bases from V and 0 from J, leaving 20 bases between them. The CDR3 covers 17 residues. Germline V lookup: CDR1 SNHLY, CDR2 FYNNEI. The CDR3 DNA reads TGTGCCAGCAGCGAGCGACGGGGAAACGCAGTGAACACTGAAGCTTTCTTT. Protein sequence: CASSERRGNAVNTEAFF.

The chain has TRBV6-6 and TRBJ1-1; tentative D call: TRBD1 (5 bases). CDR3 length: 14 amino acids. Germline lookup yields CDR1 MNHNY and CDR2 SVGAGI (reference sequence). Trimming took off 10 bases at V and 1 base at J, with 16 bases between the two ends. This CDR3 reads CATRFGHPNTEAFF. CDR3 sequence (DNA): TGTGCCACCCGATTCGGACACCCGAACACTGAAGCTTTCTTT.

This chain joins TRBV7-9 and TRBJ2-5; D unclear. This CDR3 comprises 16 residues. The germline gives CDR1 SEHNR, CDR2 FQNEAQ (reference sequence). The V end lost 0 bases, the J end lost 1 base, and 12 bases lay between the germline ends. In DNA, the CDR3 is TGTGCCAGCAGCTTAGCCCTAGACCCACTCCAAGAGACCCAGTACTTC. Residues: CASSLALDPLQETQYF.

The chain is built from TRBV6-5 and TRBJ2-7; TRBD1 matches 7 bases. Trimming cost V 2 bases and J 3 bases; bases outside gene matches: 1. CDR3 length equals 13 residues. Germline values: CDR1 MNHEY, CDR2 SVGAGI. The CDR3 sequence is CASSYRQGYEQYF. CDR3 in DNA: TGTGCCAGCAGTTACAGACAGGGCTACGAGCAGTACTTC.

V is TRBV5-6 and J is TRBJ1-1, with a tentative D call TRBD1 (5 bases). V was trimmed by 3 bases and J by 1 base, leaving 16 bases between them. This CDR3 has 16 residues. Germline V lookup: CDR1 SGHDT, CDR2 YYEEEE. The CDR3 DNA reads TGTGCCAGCAGCTGGGCACAGGAGACATCGAACACTGAAGCTTTCTTT. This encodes CASSWAQETSNTEAFF.

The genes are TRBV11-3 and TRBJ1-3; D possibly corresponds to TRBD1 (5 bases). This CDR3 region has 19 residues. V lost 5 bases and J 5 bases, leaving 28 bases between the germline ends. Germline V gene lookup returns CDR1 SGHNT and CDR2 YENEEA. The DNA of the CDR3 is TGTGCCAGCAGCGTGACCTTCGGAGCTTCCGGTAGGGGCCGAAACACCATATATTTT. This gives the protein CASSVTFGASGRGRNTIYF.

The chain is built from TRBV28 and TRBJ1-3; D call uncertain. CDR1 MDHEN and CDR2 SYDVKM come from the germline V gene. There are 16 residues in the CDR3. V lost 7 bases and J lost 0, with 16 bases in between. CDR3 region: CASTFQSTDSGNTIYF. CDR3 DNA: TGTGCCAGCACTTTTCAATCGACTGACTCTGGAAACACCATATATTTT.

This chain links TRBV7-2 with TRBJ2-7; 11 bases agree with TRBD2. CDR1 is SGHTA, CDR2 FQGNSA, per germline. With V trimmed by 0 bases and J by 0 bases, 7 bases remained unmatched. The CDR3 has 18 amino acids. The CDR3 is CASSLALTSGSSSYEQYF. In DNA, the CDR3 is TGTGCCAGCAGCTTAGCCTTAACTAGCGGGAGCAGCTCCTACGAGCAGTACTTC.

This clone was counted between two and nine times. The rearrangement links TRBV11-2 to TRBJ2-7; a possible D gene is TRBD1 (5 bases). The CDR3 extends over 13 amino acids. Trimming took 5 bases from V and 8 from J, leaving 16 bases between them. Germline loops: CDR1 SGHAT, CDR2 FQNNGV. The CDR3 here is CASSQDNVPQQYF. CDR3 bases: TGTGCCAGCAGCCAGGACAATGTACCCCAGCAGTACTTC.

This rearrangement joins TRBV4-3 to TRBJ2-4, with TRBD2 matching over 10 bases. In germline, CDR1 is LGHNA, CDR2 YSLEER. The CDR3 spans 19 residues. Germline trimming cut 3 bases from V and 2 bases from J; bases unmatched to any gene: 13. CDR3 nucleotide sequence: TGCGCCAGCAGCCAGCAGCGGGATATGACTAGCGGGTCCAAAAACATTCAGTACTTC. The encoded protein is CASSQQRDMTSGSKNIQYF.

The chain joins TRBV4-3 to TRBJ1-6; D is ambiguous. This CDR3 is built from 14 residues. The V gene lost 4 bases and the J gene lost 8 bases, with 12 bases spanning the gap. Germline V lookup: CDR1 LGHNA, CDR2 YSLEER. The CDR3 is CASSLRTLDSPLHF. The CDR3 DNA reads TGCGCCAGCAGCCTCCGGACTTTGGATTCACCCCTCCACTTT.

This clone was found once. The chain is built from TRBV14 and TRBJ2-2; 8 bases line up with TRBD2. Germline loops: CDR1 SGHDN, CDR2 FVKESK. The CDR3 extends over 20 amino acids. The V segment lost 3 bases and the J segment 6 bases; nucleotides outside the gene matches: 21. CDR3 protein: CASSQGRLAGRPPGAGELFF. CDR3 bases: TGTGCCAGCAGCCAGGGTCGCCTAGCGGGTCGGCCCCCCGGGGCCGGGGAGCTGTTTTTT.

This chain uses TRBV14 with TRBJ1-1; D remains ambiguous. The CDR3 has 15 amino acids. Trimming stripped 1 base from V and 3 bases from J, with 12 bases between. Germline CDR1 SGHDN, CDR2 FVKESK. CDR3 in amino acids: CASSQAGSSYTEAFF. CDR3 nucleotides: TGTGCCAGCAGCCAAGCGGGGAGCTCCTACACTGAAGCTTTCTTT.

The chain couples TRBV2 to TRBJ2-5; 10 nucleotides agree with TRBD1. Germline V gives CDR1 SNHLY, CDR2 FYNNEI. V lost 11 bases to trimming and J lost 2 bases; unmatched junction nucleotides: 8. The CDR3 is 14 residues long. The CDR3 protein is CAFSDRGLQETQYF. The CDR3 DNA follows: TGTGCCTTTAGCGACAGGGGGCTTCAAGAGACCCAGTACTTC.

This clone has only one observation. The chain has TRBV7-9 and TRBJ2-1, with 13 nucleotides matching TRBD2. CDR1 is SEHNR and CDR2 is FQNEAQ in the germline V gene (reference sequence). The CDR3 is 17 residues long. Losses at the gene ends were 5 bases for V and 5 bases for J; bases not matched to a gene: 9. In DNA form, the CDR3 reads TGTGCCAGCAGCGTTAGAAACGGACTAGCGGGGGACAATGAGCAGTTCTTC. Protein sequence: CASSVRNGLAGDNEQFF.

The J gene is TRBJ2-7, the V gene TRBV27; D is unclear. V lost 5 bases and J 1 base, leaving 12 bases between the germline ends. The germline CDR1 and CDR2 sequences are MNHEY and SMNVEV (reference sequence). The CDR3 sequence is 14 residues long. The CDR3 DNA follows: TGTGCCAGCAGTCCCTCAGAGGATTCCTACGAGCAGTACTTC. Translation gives CASSPSEDSYEQYF.

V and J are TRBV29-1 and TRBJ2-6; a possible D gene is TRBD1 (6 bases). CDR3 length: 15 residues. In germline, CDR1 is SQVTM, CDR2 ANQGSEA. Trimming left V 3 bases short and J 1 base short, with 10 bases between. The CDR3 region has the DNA TGCAGCGTTGAGCCGCAGGGGTCTGGGGCCAACGTCCTGACTTTC. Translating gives CSVEPQGSGANVLTF.

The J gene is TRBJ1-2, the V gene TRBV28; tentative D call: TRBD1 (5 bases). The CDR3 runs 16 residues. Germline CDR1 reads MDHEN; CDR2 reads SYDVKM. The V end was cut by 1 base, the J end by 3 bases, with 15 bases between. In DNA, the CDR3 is TGTGCCAGCAGTTTATCCGGTCCCGGGACTGACTATGGCTACACCTTC. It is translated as CASSLSGPGTDYGYTF.

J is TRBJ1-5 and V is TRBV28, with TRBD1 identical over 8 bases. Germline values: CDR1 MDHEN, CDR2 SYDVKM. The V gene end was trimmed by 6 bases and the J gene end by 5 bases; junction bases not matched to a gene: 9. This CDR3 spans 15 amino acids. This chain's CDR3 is CASSPDRGPDQPQHF. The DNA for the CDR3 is TGTGCCAGCAGCCCCGACAGGGGCCCGGATCAGCCCCAGCATTTT.

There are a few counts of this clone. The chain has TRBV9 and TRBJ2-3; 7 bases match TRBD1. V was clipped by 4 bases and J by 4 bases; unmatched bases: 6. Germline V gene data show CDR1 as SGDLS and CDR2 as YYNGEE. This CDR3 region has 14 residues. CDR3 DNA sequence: TGTGCCAGCAGCCCGCGACAGGGTCCAGATACGCAGTATTTT. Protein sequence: CASSPRQGPDTQYF.

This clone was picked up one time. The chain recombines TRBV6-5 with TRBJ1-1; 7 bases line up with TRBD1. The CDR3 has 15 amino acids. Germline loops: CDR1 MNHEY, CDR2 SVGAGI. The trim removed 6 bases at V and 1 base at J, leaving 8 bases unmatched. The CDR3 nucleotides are TGTGCCAGCAGGCTTCGAAACAGGGGGAACACTGAAGCTTTCTTT. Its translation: CASRLRNRGNTEAFF.

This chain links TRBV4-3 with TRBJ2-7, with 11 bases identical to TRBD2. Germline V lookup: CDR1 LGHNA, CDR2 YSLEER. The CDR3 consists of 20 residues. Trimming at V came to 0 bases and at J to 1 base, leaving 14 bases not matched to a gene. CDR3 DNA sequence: TGCGCCAGCAGCCAAGACCGTAGTAGGCCTAGCGGGAGGACATCCTACGAGCAGTACTTC. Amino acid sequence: CASSQDRSRPSGRTSYEQYF.

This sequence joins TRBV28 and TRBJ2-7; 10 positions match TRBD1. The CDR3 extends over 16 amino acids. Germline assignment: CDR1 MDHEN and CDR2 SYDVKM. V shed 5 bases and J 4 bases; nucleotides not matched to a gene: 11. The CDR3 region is CASSHNREGQGYEQYF. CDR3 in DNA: TGTGCCAGCAGTCACAATCGAGAGGGACAGGGGTACGAGCAGTACTTC.

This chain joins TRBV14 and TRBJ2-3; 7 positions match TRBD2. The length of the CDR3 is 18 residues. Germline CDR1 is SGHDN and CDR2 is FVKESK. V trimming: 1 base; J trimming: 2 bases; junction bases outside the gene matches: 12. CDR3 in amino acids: CASSQGRFGRGNTDTQYF. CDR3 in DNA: TGTGCCAGCAGCCAAGGAAGGTTCGGGCGGGGGAACACAGATACGCAGTATTTT.

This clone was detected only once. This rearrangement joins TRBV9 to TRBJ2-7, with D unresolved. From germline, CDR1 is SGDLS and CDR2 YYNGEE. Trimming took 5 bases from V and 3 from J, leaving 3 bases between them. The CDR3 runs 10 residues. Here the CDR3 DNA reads TGTGCCAGCAGACACTACGAGCAGTACTTC. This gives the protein CASRHYEQYF.

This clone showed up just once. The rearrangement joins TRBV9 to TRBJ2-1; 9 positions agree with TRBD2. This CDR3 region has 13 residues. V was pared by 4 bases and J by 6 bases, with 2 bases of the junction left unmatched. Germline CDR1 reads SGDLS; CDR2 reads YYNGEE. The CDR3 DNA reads TGTGCCAGCAGCCTAGCGGGAATCAATGAGCAGTTCTTC. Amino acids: CASSLAGINEQFF.

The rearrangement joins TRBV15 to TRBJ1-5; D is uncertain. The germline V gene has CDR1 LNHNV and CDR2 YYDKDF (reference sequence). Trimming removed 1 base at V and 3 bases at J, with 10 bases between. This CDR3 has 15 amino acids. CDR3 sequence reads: CATSRGGHHNQPQHF. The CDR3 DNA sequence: TGTGCCACCAGCAGAGGCGGGCACCACAATCAGCCCCAGCATTTT.

The CDR3 here is CASSQRAGDTEAFF. CDR3 sequence (DNA): TGCGCCAGCAGCCAGAGGGCAGGGGACACTGAAGCTTTCTTT. The chain uses TRBV4-3 and TRBJ1-1; weak D call: TRBD1 (6 bases). CDR1 and CDR2 (germline): LGHNA, YSLEER. Trimming removed 3 bases from V and 3 bases from J, with 11 bases in between. The CDR3 has 14 amino acids.

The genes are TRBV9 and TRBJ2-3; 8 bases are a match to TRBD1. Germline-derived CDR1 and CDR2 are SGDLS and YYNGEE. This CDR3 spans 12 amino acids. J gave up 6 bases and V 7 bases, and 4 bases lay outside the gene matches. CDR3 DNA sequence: TGTGCCAGCGCCAGGGGGCCGGATACGCAGTATTTT. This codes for CASARGPDTQYF.